A single sample is the source of the 2 T cell receptor beta chains below, sequenced in a study of T cells in Graves' hyperthyroidism and ophthalmopathy. TCR beta CDR3 regions were amplified from RNA transcripts. A set of HTBI primers served as the primers for a first-round RT-PCR of the TCR CDR3. Via MiXCR, TCRdb re-called the multiplex PCR reads, giving one row per CDR3 protein. The sample yields 200,000 to 250,000 distinct CDR3 sequences, about a sixth seen once. Sequenced material: blood. The receptors were gathered from a man between 35 and 55 years old with Graves' hyperthyroidism.

This clonotype was counted at least ten times. The genes are TRBV18 and TRBJ1-2, with D unclear. The CDR3 is 13 residues long. V was trimmed by 6 bases and J by 6 bases, leaving 14 bases between them. In germline, CDR1 is KGHSH, CDR2 LQKENI. The CDR3 coding sequence is TGTGCCAGCTCGGCCATGGCGAGGGATGGCTACACCTTC. This translates into CASSAMARDGYTF.

CDR3 coding DNA: TGTGCCAGCTCACCAAATGCGCCGGTCTCCGAGCAGTACTTC. It encodes CASSPNAPVSEQYF. This chain connects TRBV18 to TRBJ2-7; D uncertain. Trimming took 2 bases from V and 6 from J, leaving 14 bases between them. The CDR3 is 14 residues long. CDR1 and CDR2 from the germline V gene are KGHSH and LQKENI.